The next 28 T cell receptor beta chains were all read from a single sample in a study of cytomegalovirus exposure and HLA in healthy donors. The PCR employed 60 Vbeta primers together with 13 Jbeta primers. Method: immunoSEQ multiplex PCR; TCRdb's copy keeps in-frame clones and lacks some. The data contain roughly 200,000 clones, about three quarters of them singletons. The material sequenced was PBMCs. These receptors originate from a woman aged 30 to 39 in good health and CMV-seropositive.

This sequence joins TRBV6-5 and TRBJ2-4; TRBD1 aligns across 7 bases. The trim removed 6 bases at V and 6 bases at J, leaving 11 bases unmatched. The germline gives CDR1 MNHEY, CDR2 SVGAGI. The CDR3 is made up of 15 amino acids. The CDR3 spells CASRSTGLGGNIQYF. The CDR3 coding sequence is TGTGCCAGCAGATCGACAGGGCTGGGTGGAAACATTCAGTACTTC.

This clone was recorded a few times. The chain links TRBV14 to TRBJ2-3, with unresolved D. The germline V gene has CDR1 SGHDN and CDR2 FVKESK. This CDR3 is 16 amino acids long. V was pared by 1 base and J by 2 bases, with 13 bases between. Written as DNA, the CDR3 is TGTGCCAGCAGCCAAGGGCTCTCCCCACACACAGATACGCAGTATTTT. Protein product: CASSQGLSPHTDTQYF.

The chain links TRBV4-3 to TRBJ2-3, with D unresolved. The CDR3 length is 15 residues. Trimming shortened V by 0 bases and J by 2 bases, and 9 bases separated the two germline ends. Looked up from germline, CDR1 is LGHNA and CDR2 is YSLEER. CDR3 protein: CASSQDRRNTDTQYF. The DNA of the CDR3 is TGCGCCAGCAGCCAAGATCGGCGGAACACAGATACGCAGTATTTT.

The chain carries TRBV4-1 and TRBJ2-7; D gene unclear. Per the germline V gene, CDR1 is MGHRA and CDR2 is YSYEKL. V dropped 4 bases and J dropped 3 bases, with 13 bases sitting between them. The CDR3 sequence is 14 residues long. CDR3 loop: CASSRSEGFYEQYF. DNA for the CDR3: TGCGCCAGCAGCCGGAGCGAAGGATTCTACGAGCAGTACTTC.

The chain uses TRBV5-1 and TRBJ1-4; TRBD1 is a possible D gene (5 bases). The CDR3 runs to 14 residues. V lost 4 bases and J lost 2, with 9 bases in between. Germline V gene sequence: CDR1 SGHRS, CDR2 YFSETQ. This CDR3 is CASSSGGTNEKLFF. CDR3 sequence (DNA): TGCGCCAGCAGCAGTGGGGGGACTAATGAAAAACTGTTTTTT.

The chain uses TRBV11-2 and TRBJ2-1; TRBD2 aligns across 11 bases. CDR3 length: 16 residues. Per the germline V gene, CDR1 is SGHAT and CDR2 is FQNNGV. Germline trimming cut 0 bases from V and 9 bases from J; bases unmatched to any gene: 7. CDR3 sequence reads: CASSLDLSGGATEQFF. In DNA, the CDR3 is TGTGCCAGCAGCTTAGATCTTAGCGGGGGGGCCACTGAGCAGTTCTTC.

This clone was observed a single time. The chain joins TRBV25-1 to TRBJ2-3, with a tentative D call TRBD1 (5 bases). Germline V gives CDR1 MGHDK, CDR2 SYGVNS. The CDR3 is 15 residues long. Deletions cut 2 bases from V and 4 bases from J, with 13 bases between. CDR3 bases: TGTGCCAGCAGTGAACGCTCATGGGGCGCAGATACGCAGTATTTT. The encoded protein is CASSERSWGADTQYF.

As concerns this clone: Distinct nucleotide sequences in the sample also encode this CDR3. The chain carries TRBV2 and TRBJ2-2; tentative D call: TRBD1 (6 bases). V gave up 4 bases and J gave up 5 bases, with 8 bases separating them. CDR1 SNHLY and CDR2 FYNNEI come from the germline V gene. The CDR3 contains 13 residues. For the CDR3, the DNA is TGTGCCAGCAGTGCGCAGGGGACCGGGGAGCTGTTTTTT. This gives the protein CASSAQGTGELFF.

The chain carries TRBV2 and TRBJ1-1; a weak D match, TRBD1 (6 bases). Germline V gene sequence: CDR1 SNHLY, CDR2 FYNNEI. This CDR3 comprises 13 residues. V shed 4 bases and J shed 10 bases, with 16 bases lying between them. As DNA, the CDR3 is TGTGCCAGCAGTGCGGTAGGACAGATGAGAGCTTTCTTT. Protein: CASSAVGQMRAFF.

The rearrangement joins TRBV9 to TRBJ1-2; D gene ambiguous. Germline CDR1 reads SGDLS; CDR2 reads YYNGEE. With 4 bases removed from V and 4 bases from J, the gap between germline ends came to 11 bases. CDR3 length: 13 amino acids. The CDR3 region is CASSHGTGYGYTF. DNA for the CDR3: TGTGCCAGCAGCCACGGAACGGGCTATGGCTACACCTTC.

In DNA, the CDR3 is TGTGCCAGCAGCCCCCGGACAGGGAATGGTGAAAAACTGTTTTTT. This gives the protein CASSPRTGNGEKLFF. V is TRBV7-2 and J is TRBJ1-4, with 8 nucleotides matching TRBD1. Germline trimming cut 5 bases from V and 7 bases from J; bases unmatched to any gene: 9. The CDR3 is 15 amino acids. Germline V CDR1 and CDR2: SGHTA, FQGNSA.

The chain uses TRBV19 and TRBJ1-5; 9 bases line up with TRBD1. The CDR3 covers 16 residues. V shed 7 bases and J 1 base; nucleotides not matched to a gene: 8. Germline CDR1 is LNHDA and CDR2 is SQIVND (reference sequence). CDR3 region: CASIPQGAPSNQPQHF. CDR3 coding DNA: TGTGCCAGTATTCCACAGGGGGCGCCGAGCAATCAGCCCCAGCATTTT.

This clone was seen a handful of times. J is TRBJ2-4 and V is TRBV21-1; TRBD2 is the table's D call and was not checked against the DNA. TRBV21-1 is described as a pseudogene. The CDR3 loop spans 16 amino acids. CDR3 loop: CASSTQRGLAKNIQYF. As DNA, the CDR3 is TGTGCCAGCAGCACCCAGCGGGGTCTAGCCAAAAACATTCAGTACTTC.

The rearrangement joins TRBV21-1 to TRBJ2-7; the table assigns TRBD1, which was not confirmed against the DNA. TRBV21-1 is a known pseudogene. The CDR3 has 16 residues. The DNA for the CDR3 is TGTGCCAGCAGCCCAGCCTACGGACAGGGCCCCTACGAGCAGTACTTC. Its translation is CASSPAYGQGPYEQYF.

V gene TRBV4-2 combines with J gene TRBJ2-5; 7 bases are shared with TRBD1. After removal of 2 bases from V and 4 bases from J, the junction contained 7 bases not matched to a gene. There are 15 residues in the CDR3. The V gene's germline CDR1 is LGHNA and CDR2 YNFKEQ. DNA for the CDR3: TGTGCCAGCAGCCAACCTGACAGGGATCGAGAGACCCAGTACTTC. Protein sequence: CASSQPDRDRETQYF.

V gene TRBV5-6 combines with J gene TRBJ2-5; 10 bases match TRBD2. This CDR3 is built from 17 residues. After removal of 10 bases from V and 5 bases from J, the junction contained 20 bases not matched to a gene. CDR1 and CDR2 from the germline V gene are SGHDT and YYEEEE. Here the CDR3 reads CADSSLTLAGIRETQYF. CDR3 nucleotides: TGTGCCGACAGCAGCTTGACACTAGCGGGGATTCGGGAGACCCAGTACTTC.

The chain uses TRBV29-1 and TRBJ2-7; 9 positions agree with TRBD1. Germline V CDR1 and CDR2: SQVTM, ANQGSEA. This CDR3 has 12 residues. Unmatched junction bases numbered 3, after V lost 3 bases and J lost 6 bases. CDR3 sequence reads: CSVDGQGSEQYF. DNA of the CDR3: TGCAGCGTTGACGGACAGGGGAGCGAGCAGTACTTC.

The rearrangement links TRBV18 to TRBJ1-5; D gene unclear. The length of the CDR3 is 16 residues. Germline V gene lookup returns CDR1 KGHSH and CDR2 LQKENI. V lost 3 bases to trimming and J lost 0 bases, with 12 bases between them. The CDR3, as DNA: TGTGCCAGCTCACCTTGGCCGCCAAATAGCAATCAGCCCCAGCATTTT. It codes for CASSPWPPNSNQPQHF.

This rearrangement joins TRBV5-1 to TRBJ2-7, with 14 nucleotides matching TRBD2. The CDR3 has 15 residues. Unmatched junction bases numbered 2, after V lost 4 bases and J lost 2 bases. Per the germline V gene, CDR1 is SGHRS and CDR2 is YFSETQ. The CDR3 reads CASSTGLAGAYEQYF. CDR3 nucleotide sequence: TGCGCCAGCAGCACGGGACTAGCGGGGGCCTACGAGCAGTACTTC.

This clone was recorded only once. The chain has TRBV4-2 and TRBJ2-3, with 14 bases matching TRBD2. Germline CDR1 LGHNA, CDR2 YNFKEQ. This CDR3 spans 19 amino acids. Trimming removed 0 bases from V and 0 bases from J; junction bases left unmatched: 5. The CDR3 loop reads CASSQERTSGRRSTDTQYF. The CDR3 DNA follows: TGTGCCAGCAGCCAAGAAAGGACTAGCGGGAGGCGAAGCACAGATACGCAGTATTTT.

V usage is TRBV29-1 and J usage is TRBJ1-2; the D is unclear. Germline-derived CDR1 and CDR2 are SQVTM and ANQGSEA. The V end lost 0 bases, the J end lost 7 bases, and 12 bases lay between the germline ends. The CDR3 covers 13 residues. For the CDR3, the DNA is TGCAGCGTTGAAGAGGGGAAGGGAGGTGGCTACACCTTC. Amino acids: CSVEEGKGGGYTF.

V and J are TRBV19 and TRBJ2-7; 10 nucleotides align to TRBD1. CDR3 length: 16 amino acids. V was clipped by 6 bases and J by 4 bases; unmatched bases: 12. CDR1 and CDR2 (germline): LNHDA, SQIVND (reference sequence). DNA of the CDR3: TGTGCCAGTAGGACCCGGCACGGGGACAGGGGTTACGAGCAGTACTTC. It specifies CASRTRHGDRGYEQYF.

The V call is TRBV5-4, the J call TRBJ2-3, with TRBD2 identical over 9 bases. This CDR3 comprises 15 residues. V was pared by 2 bases and J by 4 bases, with 5 bases of the junction left unmatched. Per the germline V gene, CDR1 is SGHNT and CDR2 is YYREEE (reference sequence). CDR3 residues: CASSFGGGAPDTQYF. The CDR3 coding sequence is TGTGCCAGCAGCTTTGGCGGGGGGGCCCCAGATACGCAGTATTTT.

In its sample, this clone was seen a few times. The chain joins TRBV5-1 to TRBJ2-5; TRBD1 might be the D (5 bases). CDR3 length equals 15 residues. Trimming stripped 0 bases from V and 4 bases from J, with 13 bases between. CDR1 is SGHRS and CDR2 is YFSETQ in the germline V gene. The CDR3 DNA sequence: TGCGCCAGCAGCTTGGTGTTGGGGCAAGGAGAGACCCAGTACTTC. Protein sequence: CASSLVLGQGETQYF.

The chain recombines TRBV28 with TRBJ1-5; D is uncertain. The CDR3 spans 12 residues. Germline CDR1 is MDHEN and CDR2 is SYDVKM. Trimming removed 5 bases from V and 3 bases from J, with 5 bases in between. The chain's CDR3 is CASSLLNQPQHF. Written as DNA, the CDR3 is TGTGCCAGCAGTCTCCTCAATCAGCCCCAGCATTTT.

The gene calls are TRBV4-2 and TRBJ2-3; TRBD1 matches 7 bases. The V gene end was trimmed by 0 bases and the J gene end by 4 bases; junction bases not matched to a gene: 7. Germline values: CDR1 LGHNA, CDR2 YNFKEQ. The CDR3 contains 16 residues. This CDR3 reads CASSQDPTGIADTQYF. The CDR3 DNA reads TGTGCCAGCAGCCAAGATCCGACAGGGATTGCAGATACGCAGTATTTT.

The chain joins TRBV18 to TRBJ2-7; TRBD1 aligns across 7 bases. Per germline, CDR1 KGHSH and CDR2 LQKENI. This CDR3 region has 14 residues. Trimming at V came to 4 bases and at J to 1 base, leaving 4 bases not matched to a gene. As DNA, the CDR3 is TGTGCCAGCTCACAGGACAGGCGATCCTACGAGCAGTACTTC. It specifies CASSQDRRSYEQYF.

This chain joins TRBV7-8 and TRBJ1-3; TRBD1 aligns across 7 bases. V was clipped by 4 bases and J by 3 bases; unmatched bases: 6. CDR1 is SGHVS and CDR2 is FQNEAQ in the germline V gene. This CDR3 spans 15 amino acids. The CDR3 is CASSSGQILGNTIYF. Here the CDR3 DNA reads TGTGCCAGCAGCTCGGGACAGATCCTTGGAAACACCATATATTTT. The full variable domain, completed using reference TRBV7-8 and TRBJ1-3, is GAGVSQSPRYKVAKRGQDVALRCDPISGHVSLFWYQQALGQGPEFLTYFQNEAQLDKSGLPSDRFFAERPEGSVSTLKIQRTQQEDSAVYLCASSSGQILGNTIYFGEGSWLTVV.